This T cell receptor beta chain was observed in a study of blood T cell repertoires in COVID-19. The wider study: Samples representing acute and convalescent COVID-19 were sourced from the United States, Italy and Spain. T cells, B-cell-depleted T cells, or PBMCs supplied cDNA or gDNA.

The V and J ends lost 10 bases and 0 bases, in that order; junction bases with no gene match: 8. Per the germline V gene, CDR1 is LNHDA and CDR2 is SQIVND (reference sequence). This CDR3 is built from 15 residues. This clone was seen once. Per the original methods: Reference gene primer amplification in the assay estimated nucleated cell counts. This table comes from immunoSEQ multiplex PCR, and its TCRdb copy is limited to in-frame clones, with some not included. That table supplies the V and J calls and clone size; D and trimming were determined from the DNA. The sample carries roughly 65,000 clones, about nine tenths recorded once.

This TCR derives from a man between 60 and 75 years old with acute or convalescent COVID-19. The V gene is TRBV19, the J gene TRBJ1-3; TRBD1 aligns across 8 bases. Sequencing input: peripheral blood. CDR3: CATHSGTGSGNTIYF. The CDR3 nucleotides read TGTGCCACCCACTCAGGGACAGGCTCTGGAAACACCATATATTTT. Complete variable domain (other parts from reference TRBV19 and TRBJ1-3): DGGITQSPKYLFRKEGQNVTLSCEQNLNHDAMYWYRQDPGQGLRLIYYSQIVNDFQKGDIAEGYSVSREKKESFPLTVTSAQKNPTAFYLCATHSGTGSGNTIYFGEGSWLTVV.